This T cell receptor beta chain was identified during a study of identical twins. Broader study findings: Models predicted too little out-of-frame TCR alpha sharing in monozygotic twins.

With template switching, a universal primer site was added, and the cDNA carried unique molecular identifiers. TCRdb analysed the 5' RACE reads with MiXCR anew, one entry per CDR3 protein. This sample yields some 500,000 distinct CDR3 sequences, of which roughly a fifth are seen a single time; about 0.93% belongs to the top ten. Turning to this clonotype: Its antigen remains unknown.

The J segment lost 4 bases and the V segment lost 5 bases, leaving 4 bases of the junction unmatched. This CDR3 is 15 amino acids long. The germline CDR1 and CDR2 sequences are SGHTA and FQGNSA. These data were likewise used in another study, on T cells expressing NK-cell markers. From that study: It remained uncertain whether the expanded NKG2C+ T cell clones were specific for HCMV antigens.

The V gene is TRBV7-2, the J gene TRBJ2-7; 14 bases map to TRBD2. Material: CD4+ T cells sorted from blood. The sequence came from a woman under 30 in good health. The CDR3 DNA reads TGTGCCAGCAGCCCGAGGACTAGCGGGAGGTACGAGCAGTACTTC. It specifies CASSPRTSGRYEQYF.